Listed below are T cell receptor beta chains from one sample, sequenced in a study of blood T cell repertoires in COVID-19. Some clones are missing from TCRdb's copy, which holds only in-frame ones; the method was immunoSEQ multiplex PCR. The table has approximately 480,000 clones, approximately 90% seen once. Sequencing input: PBMCs or T cells enriched from blood (not recorded which). The receptors stem from a woman aged 18-30 years who had recovered from COVID-19. The CDR3 runs from the conserved cysteine through the conserved F or W. The order of the fields is V gene, clone size, J gene, D gene, CDR3 DNA, CDR3 protein. The D gene is left open where the match is weak. Rows may omit the clone size; those that give it use once, few, many or a size class.

TRBV5-4	-	TRBJ1-2	TRBD1	TGTGCCAGCAGCCCTGGGACAGGCAGTGGCTACACCTTC	CASSPGTGSGYTF
TRBV19	few	TRBJ2-3	TRBD2	TGTGCCAGTAGTATGAGGGGGACTAGCGGGGTTACAGATACGCAGTATTTT	CASSMRGTSGVTDTQYF
TRBV6-1	-	TRBJ2-3	-	TGTGCCAGCAGTGATTTCTCTAGCACAGATACGCAGTATTTT	CASSDFSSTDTQYF
TRBV4-1	-	TRBJ2-1	-	TGCGCCAGCAGCCAAGAAGGGGGTTACGACTTCGGCACCTACAATGAGCAGTTCTTC	CASSQEGGYDFGTYNEQFF
TRBV19	-	TRBJ1-5	-	TGTGCCAGTAGTGACACAGGGTATGACCAGCCCCAGCATTTT	CASSDTGYDQPQHF
TRBV3-1/TRBV3-2	-	TRBJ2-3	-	TGTGCCAGCGGGGGGGCCCCCACAGATACGCAGTATTTT	CASGGAPTDTQYF
TRBV3-1/TRBV3-2	-	TRBJ1-4	TRBD1	TGTGCCAGCAGCCAACATTGGGGACAGACCTTTCACGAAAAACTGTTTTTT	CASSQHWGQTFHEKLFF
TRBV11-2	-	TRBJ2-7	TRBD2	TGTGCCAGCAGCTTCGGACTAGCTAGGTACGAGCAGTACTTC	CASSFGLARYEQYF
TRBV7-8	-	TRBJ2-7	TRBD1	TGTGCCAGCAGCCCGATGGACAGGGTGATCCCCTACGAGCAGTACTTC	CASSPMDRVIPYEQYF
TRBV5-1	-	TRBJ1-4	-	TGCGCCAGCAGCCCCTCCCTCGGGACTAATGAAAAACTGTTTTTT	CASSPSLGTNEKLFF
TRBV19	-	TRBJ2-1	-	TGTGCCAGTAGCTTGGAGAGCTCCTACAATGAGCAGTTCTTC	CASSLESSYNEQFF
TRBV27	-	TRBJ1-2	TRBD1	TGTGCCAGCAGACCCACAGGGGACTATGGCTACACCTTC	CASRPTGDYGYTF
TRBV7-9	-	TRBJ2-3	TRBD2	TGTGCCAGCAGCTTCTCCGGGACTAGCCGAGATACGCAGTATTTT	CASSFSGTSRDTQYF
TRBV10-3	few	TRBJ1-4	-	TGTGCCATCAGTGAGTCTCGGGTCAGCTCCGAAAAACTGTTTTTT	CAISESRVSSEKLFF
TRBV5-1	-	TRBJ2-5	TRBD2	TGCGCCAGCAGCCCCGGGACTAGCGGGGAAGAGACCCAGTACTTC	CASSPGTSGEETQYF
TRBV12-5	-	TRBJ2-1	TRBD2	TGTGCTAGTGGTTTTCTAGCGGGGCCCCACAATGAGCAGTTCTTC	CASGFLAGPHNEQFF
TRBV5-1	-	TRBJ1-2	-	TGCGCCAGCAGCCCGGGCATGGACAGCCACCTTTATGGCTACACCTTC	CASSPGMDSHLYGYTF
TRBV18	once	TRBJ2-3	TRBD1	TGTGCCAGCTCACCTCCGGGACAGGGATCAGATACGCAGTATTTT	CASSPPGQGSDTQYF
TRBV5-4	-	TRBJ1-5	TRBD1	TGTGCCAGCAGCTCCGGCGGCGGACAGGGCGATCAGCCCCAGCATTTT	CASSSGGGQGDQPQHF
TRBV7-3	-	TRBJ1-1	TRBD1	TGTGCCAGCAGCCTAAGGACAGGGGTTGAAGCTTTCTTT	CASSLRTGVEAFF
TRBV2	few	TRBJ1-1	-	TGTGCCAGCAGTGAGGGGGACACTCATCGGTGGACTGAAGCTTTCTTT	CASSEGDTHRWTEAFF
TRBV19	-	TRBJ2-3	TRBD2	TGTGCCAGTAGTAGAGGGACTACCTTCTACACAGATACGCAGTATTTT	CASSRGTTFYTDTQYF
TRBV12-3/TRBV12-4	-	TRBJ1-1	-	TGTGCCAGCAGCCTCTCCGGGAGGCCTGAAGCTTTCTTT	CASSLSGRPEAFF
TRBV3-1/TRBV3-2	once	TRBJ2-3	TRBD2	TGTGCCAGCAGTCAACCGAGCGGGGGGGCCGGGGGTACGCAGTATTTT	CASSQPSGGAGGTQYF
TRBV28	many	TRBJ2-7	-	TGTGCCAGCAGTTCCTACTCCGACAGCGCCTACGAGCAGTACTTC	CASSSYSDSAYEQYF
TRBV5-1	-	TRBJ1-2	-	TGCGCCAGCAGCTTGAATATCCTCAACTATGGCTACACCTTC	CASSLNILNYGYTF
TRBV20-1	-	TRBJ1-5	TRBD1	TGCAGTGCTAGTCCGGACAGGGAGGAGAATCAGCCCCAGCATTTT	CSASPDREENQPQHF
TRBV6-5	few	TRBJ1-2	-	TGTGCCAGCATGCGCTTCTATGGCTACACCTTC	CASMRFYGYTF